This passage covers 30 T cell receptor beta chains from one sample sequenced in a study of liver allograft versus peripheral blood T cells. Study background: T cell receptor repertoires in transplanted livers were compared with those in recipients' peripheral blood.

TCRdb re-derived calls from the reads in MiXCR, one entry per CDR3 protein. The sample shows about 14,000 distinct CDR3 sequences, approximately 22% of them seen only once. All receptors derive from a human patient who had a liver transplant. Some of the T cells may derive from the graft donor.

By sample share, this clonotype is medium-sized (0.01 to 0.1%). The chain is built from TRBV18 and TRBJ1-6; 7 nucleotides align to TRBD1. Germline trimming cut 2 bases from V and 8 bases from J; bases unmatched to any gene: 3. The CDR3 sequence is 14 residues long. The germline gives CDR1 KGHSH, CDR2 LQKENI. The CDR3 nucleotides read TGTGCCAGCTCACCAACGCAGGGGGATTCACCCCTCCACTTT. Amino acid sequence: CASSPTQGDSPLHF.

This clonotype was seen a few times. The V and J genes are TRBV19 and TRBJ1-5; 10 positions match TRBD1. This CDR3 region has 14 residues. The germline V gene encodes CDR1 LNHDA and CDR2 SQIVND (reference sequence). J gave up 7 bases and V 4 bases, and 4 bases lay outside the gene matches. The CDR3 sequence: CASSTGTGVQPQHF. The DNA for the CDR3 is TGTGCCAGTAGTACCGGGACAGGGGTACAGCCCCAGCATTTT.

The CDR3 DNA sequence: TGTGCCAGCAGTCGCACGGCCGGTGGAAACACCATATATTTT. As protein: CASSRTAGGNTIYF. V is TRBV11-3 and J is TRBJ1-3; no reliable D call. The length of the CDR3 is 14 residues. The V end was cut by 6 bases, the J end by 3 bases, with 12 bases between. From germline, CDR1 is SGHNT and CDR2 YENEEA. Combining the CDR3 with reference TRBV11-3 and TRBJ1-3 gives the whole variable domain EAGVVQSPRYKIIEKKQPVAFWCNPISGHNTLYWYLQNLGQGPELLIRYENEEAVDDSQLPKDRFSAERLKGVDSTLKIQPAELGDSAVYLCASSRTAGGNTIYFGEGSWLTVV.

This clonotype came up many times. V and J are TRBV9 and TRBJ2-6, with D perhaps TRBD1 or TRBD2 (5 bases each). The CDR3 has 18 amino acids. Per the germline V gene, CDR1 is SGDLS and CDR2 is YYNGEE. The V end lost 4 bases, the J end lost 2 bases, and 19 bases lay between the germline ends. The CDR3 bases are TGTGCCAGCAGCTACCGGGACGGGGTCATGCCTGGGGCCAACGTCCTGACTTTC. This encodes CASSYRDGVMPGANVLTF.

This sequence joins TRBV7-9 and TRBJ1-2; TRBD1 might be the D (5 bases). Per the germline V gene, CDR1 is SEHNR and CDR2 is FQNEAQ (reference sequence). V dropped 4 bases and J dropped 0 bases, with 6 bases sitting between them. This CDR3 has 13 amino acids. The CDR3 region has the DNA TGTGCCAGCAGCTGGGGCGCTAACTATGGCTACACCTTC. The encoded protein is CASSWGANYGYTF. Drawing the rest from reference TRBV7-9 and TRBJ1-2, the complete variable domain is DTGVSQNPRHKITKRGQNVTFRCDPISEHNRLYWYRQTLGQGPEFLTYFQNEAQLEKSRLLSDRFSAERPKGSFSTLEIQRTEQGDSAMYLCASSWGANYGYTFGSGTRLTVV.

In this sample, this clonotype turned up many times. The V call is TRBV18, the J call TRBJ1-3; D is undetermined. V was cut by 4 bases and J by 8 bases, with 15 bases left in between. The CDR3 loop spans 14 amino acids. Germline lookup yields CDR1 KGHSH and CDR2 LQKENI. CDR3 DNA: TGTGCCAGCTCACTCCCGACCGTGCTTCACACCATATATTTT. This gives the protein CASSLPTVLHTIYF. Full variable domain (remainder filled in from reference TRBV18 and TRBJ1-3): NAGVMQNPRHLVRRRGQEARLRCSPMKGHSHVYWYRQLPEEGLKFMVYLQKENIIDESGMPKERFSAEFPKEGPSILRIQQVVRGDSAAYFCASSLPTVLHTIYFGEGSWLTVV.

The chain couples TRBV12-5 to TRBJ1-1; 9 bases agree with TRBD1. CDR1 is LGHNT and CDR2 is FRNRAP in the germline V gene. After removal of 4 bases from V and 13 bases from J, the junction contained 13 bases not matched to a gene. The CDR3 contains 14 residues. The CDR3 nucleotides are TGTGCTAGTGGTTCATCCGGGACAGGGATGGGGGATTTCTTT. Protein sequence: CASGSSGTGMGDFF. The full variable domain, completed using reference TRBV12-5 and TRBJ1-1, is DARVTQTPRHKVTEMGQEVTMRCQPILGHNTVFWYRQTMMQGLELLAYFRNRAPLDDSGMPKDRFSAEMPDATLATLKIQPSEPRDSAVYFCASGSSGTGMGDFFGQGTRLTVV.

In its sample, this clonotype is medium-sized. The chain carries TRBV10-3 and TRBJ1-4, with D possibly being TRBD1 (6 bases). The V and J ends lost 8 bases and 4 bases respectively, with 11 bases between them. Germline V gives CDR1 ENHRY, CDR2 SYGVKD. The CDR3 is 13 residues long. CDR3 residues: CAIQDSGNEKLFF. CDR3 DNA sequence: TGTGCCATCCAGGACAGCGGTAATGAAAAACTGTTTTTT.

This clonotype counts as medium-sized. The CDR3 loop reads CATSRDRVAEAFF. The CDR3 nucleotides read TGTGCCACCAGCAGAGATCGCGTGGCTGAAGCTTTCTTT. The chain employs TRBV15 and TRBJ1-1; D remains ambiguous. This CDR3 comprises 13 residues. Germline V gene data show CDR1 as LNHNV and CDR2 as YYDKDF (reference sequence). V shed 0 bases and J shed 6 bases, with 8 bases lying between them.

This clonotype rates as medium-sized. V gene TRBV18 combines with J gene TRBJ1-4, with D perhaps TRBD1 (5 bases). V was pared by 3 bases and J by 8 bases, with 13 bases between. This CDR3 is 14 amino acids long. Per the germline V gene, CDR1 is KGHSH and CDR2 is LQKENI. In nucleotides, the CDR3 is TGTGCCAGCTCACCTCAACTGGGGACGGAAAAACTGTTTTTT. It specifies CASSPQLGTEKLFF.

Relative to its sample, this clonotype is medium-sized. The rearrangement links TRBV18 to TRBJ2-1; 8 positions match TRBD2. CDR3 length: 15 residues. Germline V gene lookup returns CDR1 KGHSH and CDR2 LQKENI. The V and J ends lost 4 bases and 2 bases, in that order; junction bases with no gene match: 4. The CDR3 DNA reads as TGTGCCAGCTCACTTCTAGCGGGTACCTACAATGAGCAGTTCTTC. This codes for CASSLLAGTYNEQFF.

This clonotype is categorized as medium-sized. J is TRBJ2-3 and V is TRBV13; D not resolved. Germline V gene lookup returns CDR1 PRHDT and CDR2 FYEKMQ (reference sequence). V gave up 5 bases and J gave up 0 bases, with 18 bases separating them. CDR3 size: 17 residues. CDR3 protein: CASSQRYGRPSTDTQYF. The CDR3 nucleotides are TGTGCCAGCAGCCAACGATACGGGCGGCCTAGCACAGATACGCAGTATTTT.

V and J are TRBV5-4 and TRBJ1-1; the match to TRBD1 covers 9 bases. The ends lost 2 bases at V and 1 base at J; junction bases unmatched: 6. Germline CDR1 and CDR2: SGHNT and YYREEE (reference sequence). CDR3 length: 16 residues. The CDR3 DNA sequence: TGTGCCAGCAGCTTTGGGACAGGGCTTCGGAACACTGAAGCTTTCTTT. The encoded protein is CASSFGTGLRNTEAFF.

Relative to its sample, this clonotype is medium-sized. The chain uses TRBV6-1 and TRBJ1-1; perhaps TRBD1 as D (5 bases). The CDR3 runs 12 residues. The V gene's germline CDR1 is MNHNS and CDR2 SASEGT. Trimming removed 8 bases at V and 3 bases at J, with 10 bases between. The chain's CDR3 is CASRLGDTEAFF. CDR3 nucleotides: TGTGCCAGCCGATTGGGGGACACTGAAGCTTTCTTT.

Within the sample, this clonotype is medium-sized (0.01 to 0.1%). V and J are TRBV6-5 and TRBJ1-2; no reliable D call. The CDR3 loop spans 15 amino acids. Trimming took off 2 bases at V and 3 bases at J, with 13 bases between the two ends. Germline loops: CDR1 MNHEY, CDR2 SVGAGI. CDR3 in amino acids: CASSYAYLGDYGYTF. In DNA form, the CDR3 reads TGTGCCAGCAGTTACGCGTATCTAGGTGACTATGGCTACACCTTC.

This clonotype was seen repeatedly, ten times or more. The chain joins TRBV24-1 to TRBJ2-7; weak D call: TRBD1 (6 bases). V was cut by 6 bases and J by 7 bases, with 12 bases left in between. Germline values: CDR1 KGHDR, CDR2 SFDVKD. The CDR3 is made up of 12 amino acids. The chain's CDR3 is CATSRTAREQYF. CDR3 nucleotide sequence: TGTGCCACCAGTAGGACAGCCAGGGAGCAGTACTTC.

At least ten counts were recorded for this clonotype. This chain links TRBV18 with TRBJ1-2; no firm D call. In germline, CDR1 is KGHSH, CDR2 LQKENI. V lost 5 bases and J lost 4, with 14 bases in between. CDR3 length: 14 amino acids. This chain's CDR3 is CASSDQDLSYGYTF. The CDR3 DNA is TGTGCCAGCTCAGACCAGGATTTAAGCTATGGCTACACCTTC.

This rearrangement joins TRBV20-1 to TRBJ1-6; 8 nucleotides match TRBD1. The CDR3 runs to 15 residues. The trim removed 3 bases at V and 9 bases at J, leaving 10 bases unmatched. Germline assignment: CDR1 DFQATT and CDR2 SNEGSKA (reference sequence). DNA for the CDR3: TGCAGTGCTAGTCGGCCGACAGGGGTGAGTTCACCCCTCCACTTT. This codes for CSASRPTGVSSPLHF.

Remarks on this clonotype: This could be a read error, since a much larger clone is one nucleotide away. The chain joins TRBV6-1 to TRBJ1-1; D remains unclear. The V end was cut by 8 bases, the J end by 4 bases, with 14 bases between. Looked up from germline, CDR1 is MNHNS and CDR2 is SASEGT. The CDR3 is 13 amino acids. Here the CDR3 DNA reads TGTGCCAGCGCCTACATGGGTAGCACTGAAGCTTTCTTT. Protein product: CASAYMGSTEAFF.

There are a few counts of this clonotype. In DNA, the CDR3 is TGTGCCAGCAGCTTGGGCGGACAAACTGAAGCTTTCTTT. This codes for CASSLGGQTEAFF. The chain has TRBV11-1 and TRBJ1-1; D is perhaps TRBD1 (5 bases). Germline assignment: CDR1 SGHAT and CDR2 FQDESV (reference sequence). The V and J ends lost 3 bases and 5 bases respectively, with 10 bases between them. This CDR3 spans 13 amino acids. Supplemented by reference TRBV11-1 and TRBJ1-1, the full variable domain reads EAEVAQSPRYKITEKSQAVAFWCDPISGHATLYWYRQILGQGPELLVQFQDESVVDDSQLPKDRFSAERLKGVDSTLKIQPAELGDSAMYLCASSLGGQTEAFFGQGTRLTVV.

The gene calls are TRBV7-9 and TRBJ1-1, with TRBD1 matching over 7 bases. Germline V gene data show CDR1 as SEHNR and CDR2 as FQNEAQ (reference sequence). The CDR3 extends over 17 amino acids. Losses at the gene ends were 1 base for V and 1 base for J; bases not matched to a gene: 9. The CDR3, as DNA: TGTGCCAGCAGCTTAGGGGGACAGATTAATGCGAACACTGAAGCTTTCTTT. Its translation is CASSLGGQINANTEAFF.

This chain uses TRBV7-9 with TRBJ1-6; a weak D match, TRBD1 (5 bases). The V gene's germline CDR1 is SEHNR and CDR2 FQNEAQ (reference sequence). The V and J ends lost 3 bases and 5 bases respectively, with 11 bases between them. The CDR3 loop spans 15 amino acids. CDR3 region: CASSFQGSDNSPLHF. DNA for the CDR3: TGTGCCAGCAGCTTTCAGGGTTCGGATAATTCACCCCTCCACTTT.

This clonotype is medium-sized. The V gene is TRBV18, the J gene TRBJ2-2; TRBD1 aligns across 7 bases. CDR1 KGHSH and CDR2 LQKENI come from the germline V gene. With 0 bases clipped from V and 6 bases from J, the junction kept 1 base outside the gene matches. This CDR3 has 14 residues. The CDR3, as DNA: TGTGCCAGCTCACCACCGACAGGGTCCGGGGAGCTGTTTTTT. Encoded protein: CASSPPTGSGELFF.

This clonotype is deemed medium-sized. The chain joins TRBV29-1 to TRBJ1-1, with D tentatively TRBD1 (5 bases). This CDR3 contains 13 residues. Trimming removed 4 bases at V and 5 bases at J, with 14 bases between. The germline gives CDR1 SQVTM, CDR2 ANQGSEA. Written as DNA, the CDR3 is TGCAGCGTTGTAGTAGGATGGGGGACTGAAGCTTTCTTT. The encoded protein is CSVVVGWGTEAFF. The full variable domain, rest sourced from reference TRBV29-1 and TRBJ1-1, is SAVISQKPSRDICQRGTSLTIQCQVDSQVTMMFWYRQQPGQSLTLIATANQGSEATYESGFVIDKFPISRPNLTFSTLTVSNMSPEDSSIYLCSVVVGWGTEAFFGQGTRLTVV.

This clonotype was counted many times. The chain links TRBV5-6 to TRBJ1-3; D is undetermined. V lost 6 bases to trimming and J lost 5 bases, with 24 bases between them. The germline gives CDR1 SGHDT, CDR2 YYEEEE. This CDR3 is 17 amino acids long. The DNA of the CDR3 is TGTGCCAGCACAAAACGGACGAGGGAAGTTTGGAGAAACACCATATATTTT. Translation: CASTKRTREVWRNTIYF. The full variable domain, its missing parts supplied by reference TRBV5-6 and TRBJ1-3, is DAGVTQSPTHLIKTRGQQVTLRCSPKSGHDTVSWYQQALGQGPQFIFQYYEEEERQRGNFPDRFSGHQFPNYSSELNVNALLLGDSALYLCASTKRTREVWRNTIYFGEGSWLTVV.

A few counts support this clonotype. The gene calls are TRBV30 and TRBJ1-3, with D unresolved. Trimming removed 2 bases from V and 0 bases from J, with 11 bases in between. CDR1 and CDR2 from the germline V gene are GTSNPN and SVGIG (reference sequence). CDR3 length equals 15 residues. The CDR3 reads CAWSRRWDSGNTIYF. The DNA for the CDR3 is TGTGCCTGGAGTAGACGGTGGGACTCTGGAAACACCATATATTTT.

This clonotype was seen a handful of times. V is TRBV24-1 and J is TRBJ1-2, with D perhaps matching TRBD1 (5 bases). V was pared by 2 bases and J by 8 bases, with 14 bases between. The germline CDR1 and CDR2 sequences are KGHDR and SFDVKD. CDR3 length: 14 residues. CDR3 sequence (DNA): TGTGCCACCAGTGATTCAACGGGGGATCGGGGCTACACCTTC. It encodes CATSDSTGDRGYTF.

This clonotype was recorded a few times. This chain connects TRBV6-5 to TRBJ2-7; the match to TRBD1 covers 9 bases. Germline V CDR1 and CDR2: MNHEY, SVGAGI. V lost 3 bases and J lost 6; bases outside the gene matches: 6. The CDR3 is 14 amino acids. In DNA, the CDR3 is TGTGCCAGCAGTTATCAACCGACAGGGGGCGAGCAGTACTTC. Amino acid sequence: CASSYQPTGGEQYF.

The rearrangement links TRBV20-1 to TRBJ1-1; D may be TRBD1 (6 bases). The length of the CDR3 is 14 residues. Per the germline V gene, CDR1 is DFQATT and CDR2 is SNEGSKA (reference sequence). Between the trimmed V and J ends, which lost 5 bases and 4 bases, there was a span of 17 bases. CDR3 amino acids: CSAADSLSGTEAFF. CDR3 in DNA: TGCAGTGCTGCGGACAGCCTAAGTGGCACTGAAGCTTTCTTT.

This chain's CDR3 is CASSELGAGANVLTF. Written as DNA, the CDR3 is TGTGCCAGCAGTGAACTGGGGGCTGGGGCCAACGTCCTGACTTTC. V and J are TRBV6-1 and TRBJ2-6; D may correspond to TRBD1 or TRBD2 (5 bases each). CDR3 length equals 15 residues. V lost 2 bases and J lost 2, with 7 bases in between. CDR1 and CDR2 (germline): MNHNS, SASEGT.